A selection of T cell receptor beta chains follows, all from one sample in a study of regulatory T cells in long-lasting Graves disease. TCRdb reanalysed the multiplex PCR reads using MiXCR and keeps one entry per CDR3 protein. This sample has about 620,000 distinct CDR3 sequences, with around 15% found just once. These data were also filed under a second study, of T cells in Graves' hyperthyroidism and ophthalmopathy.

Source: peripheral blood mononuclear cells (PBMCs), taken at new diagnosis, from a patient treated with antithyroid drugs. The receptors shown here come from a woman in her thirties with Graves disease. The CDR3 runs from the conserved cysteine through the conserved F or W. Each record gives: J gene, clone size, V gene, D gene, CDR3 protein, CDR3 DNA. D genes are given only for firm matches. The size field is filled for only some rows; it gives once, few, many or a size class.

j_gene: TRBJ2-5; abundance: many; v_gene: TRBV13; d_gene: .; CDR3aa: CATNRIDGTQYF; CDR3nt: TGTGCGACGAATCGGATTGACGGGACCCAGTACTTC
j_gene: TRBJ1-1; abundance: many; v_gene: TRBV29-1; d_gene: .; CDR3aa: CSVIKTVNTEAFF; CDR3nt: TGCAGCGTAATAAAAACAGTGAACACTGAAGCTTTCTTT
j_gene: TRBJ1-5; abundance: .; v_gene: TRBV9; d_gene: .; CDR3aa: CASSVAAGAGQPQHF; CDR3nt: TGTGCCAGCAGCGTAGCGGCTGGGGCGGGTCAGCCCCAGCATTTT
j_gene: TRBJ1-6; abundance: .; v_gene: TRBV18; d_gene: .; CDR3aa: CASSTTEKSSPLHF; CDR3nt: TGTGCCAGCTCAACGACAGAGAAGAGTTCACCCCTCCACTTT
j_gene: TRBJ2-2; abundance: .; v_gene: TRBV2; d_gene: TRBD2; CDR3aa: CASNRREGNTGELFF; CDR3nt: TGTGCCAGCAATAGGCGGGAGGGGAACACCGGGGAGCTGTTTTTT
j_gene: TRBJ2-1; abundance: .; v_gene: TRBV19; d_gene: TRBD2; CDR3aa: CASSFSGGNNEQFF; CDR3nt: TGTGCCAGTAGTTTCTCGGGGGGAAACAATGAGCAGTTCTTC
j_gene: TRBJ2-5; abundance: .; v_gene: TRBV7-9; d_gene: TRBD2; CDR3aa: CASNSAGAGGETQYF; CDR3nt: TGTGCCAGCAACAGCGCTGGGGCGGGAGGAGAGACCCAGTACTTC
j_gene: TRBJ1-1; abundance: many; v_gene: TRBV5-1; d_gene: .; CDR3aa: CASTVGLDTEAFF; CDR3nt: TGCGCCAGCACCGTTGGGCTGGACACTGAAGCTTTCTTT
j_gene: TRBJ2-5; abundance: many; v_gene: TRBV20-1; d_gene: .; CDR3aa: CSARDSRAVQETQYF; CDR3nt: TGCAGTGCTAGAGATTCTCGCGCGGTCCAAGAGACCCAGTACTTC
j_gene: TRBJ1-2; abundance: .; v_gene: TRBV5-1; d_gene: .; CDR3aa: CASSFDSHYGYTF; CDR3nt: TGCGCCAGCAGCTTCGACAGCCACTATGGCTACACCTTC
j_gene: TRBJ1-5; abundance: .; v_gene: TRBV19; d_gene: .; CDR3aa: CASSIDLEADSNQPQHF; CDR3nt: TGTGCCAGTAGTATAGATCTAGAGGCGGACAGTAATCAGCCCCAGCATTTT
j_gene: TRBJ2-1; abundance: .; v_gene: TRBV20-1; d_gene: .; CDR3aa: CSASWGASYNEQFF; CDR3nt: TGCAGTGCTAGCTGGGGGGCATCCTACAATGAGCAGTTCTTC
j_gene: TRBJ2-5; abundance: few; v_gene: TRBV19; d_gene: TRBD2; CDR3aa: CASSPVAGGETQYF; CDR3nt: TGTGCCAGTAGTCCAGTCGCGGGAGGAGAGACCCAGTACTTC
j_gene: TRBJ2-2; abundance: .; v_gene: TRBV11-2; d_gene: .; CDR3aa: CASSSLVLAPSGELFF; CDR3nt: TGTGCCAGCAGCTCCCTCGTCCTAGCGCCGAGCGGGGAGCTGTTTTTT
j_gene: TRBJ1-1; abundance: few; v_gene: TRBV6-2/TRBV6-3; d_gene: .; CDR3aa: CACSYEDTEPAEAFF; CDR3nt: TGTGCCTGCAGTTACGAGGACACCGAGCCAGCTGAAGCTTTCTTT
j_gene: TRBJ2-1; abundance: many; v_gene: TRBV6-1; d_gene: .; CDR3aa: CASSEDYVPEQFF; CDR3nt: TGTGCCAGCAGTGAAGACTATGTTCCTGAGCAGTTCTTC
j_gene: TRBJ2-7; abundance: .; v_gene: TRBV7-9; d_gene: TRBD1; CDR3aa: CASRPPGQGSKEQYF; CDR3nt: TGTGCCAGCAGGCCTCCGGGACAGGGATCGAAAGAGCAGTACTTC